One sample yielded the 3 T cell receptor beta chains listed below, sequenced in a study of beta chain features in type 1 diabetes. The study reverse transcribed the entire isolated RNA, so it sequenced expressed TCRB transcripts. Using immunoSEQ multiplex PCR, the repertoire was profiled, and TCRdb retains in-frame clones only, with some absent. Found here are around 150,000 clones, around a tenth of them singletons; the top ten hold 0.5%. For these receptors, no antigen is known. Regarding the study as a whole: There was a moderate but significant shortening of TCRB CDR3s in all four CD4+ subsets of Type 1 diabetes patients.

The sample taken for sequencing was central memory CD4+ T cells from blood. The receptors originated from a man aged 30-40 years with type 1 diabetes.

This clone came up a few times. The chain employs TRBV5-4 and TRBJ2-2; 14 nucleotides match TRBD2. The length of the CDR3 is 17 residues. The ends lost 0 bases at V and 6 bases at J; junction bases unmatched: 4. Germline V gives CDR1 SGHNT, CDR2 YYREEE (reference sequence). CDR3 region: CASSLAGTSGSPGELFF. The CDR3 DNA reads TGTGCCAGCAGCTTGGCTGGGACTAGCGGGAGTCCCGGGGAGCTGTTTTTT.

This sequence joins TRBV2 and TRBJ1-1; D is possibly TRBD1 (6 bases). CDR3 length equals 14 residues. Trimming left V 5 bases short and J 5 bases short, with 15 bases between. Germline V gives CDR1 SNHLY, CDR2 FYNNEI. The chain's CDR3 is CASSLQGLGTEAFF. The DNA of the CDR3 is TGTGCCAGCAGTCTACAGGGATTAGGAACTGAAGCTTTCTTT.

This clone came up once. The chain joins TRBV7-2 to TRBJ1-5; 7 bases are a match to TRBD1. V trimming: 5 bases; J trimming: 0 bases; junction bases outside the gene matches: 4. Per the germline V gene, CDR1 is SGHTA and CDR2 is FQGNSA. The CDR3 sequence is 15 residues long. CDR3 coding DNA: TGTGCCAGCAGCGCGACAGGGACTAGCAATCAGCCCCAGCATTTT. Amino acid sequence: CASSATGTSNQPQHF.